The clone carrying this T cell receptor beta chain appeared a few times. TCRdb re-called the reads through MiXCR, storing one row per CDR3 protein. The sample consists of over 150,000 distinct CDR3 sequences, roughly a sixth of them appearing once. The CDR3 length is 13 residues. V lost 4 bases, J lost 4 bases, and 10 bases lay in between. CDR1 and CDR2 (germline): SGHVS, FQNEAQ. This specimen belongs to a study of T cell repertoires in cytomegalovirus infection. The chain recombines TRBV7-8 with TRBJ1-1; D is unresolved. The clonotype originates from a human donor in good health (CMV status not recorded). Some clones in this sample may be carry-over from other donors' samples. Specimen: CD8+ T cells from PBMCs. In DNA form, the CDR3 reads TGTGCCAGCAGCTACCGAGCGGGCACTGAAGCTTTCTTT. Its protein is CASSYRAGTEAFF.